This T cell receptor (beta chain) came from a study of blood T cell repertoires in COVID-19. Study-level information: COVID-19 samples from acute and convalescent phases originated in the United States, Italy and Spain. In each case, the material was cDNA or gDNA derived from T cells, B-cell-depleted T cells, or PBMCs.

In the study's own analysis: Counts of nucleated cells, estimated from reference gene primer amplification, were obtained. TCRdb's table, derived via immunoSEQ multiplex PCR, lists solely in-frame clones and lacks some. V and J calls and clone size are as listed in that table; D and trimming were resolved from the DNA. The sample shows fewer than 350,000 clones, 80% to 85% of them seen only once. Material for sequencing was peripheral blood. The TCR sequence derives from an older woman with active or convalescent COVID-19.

For the CDR3, the DNA is TGTGCCAGTAGTACAGACCGCAGGGGAGGAAACACCATATATTTT. This gives the protein CASSTDRRGGNTIYF. The chain has TRBV19 and TRBJ1-3; tentatively, D is TRBD1 (6 bases). The length of the CDR3 is 15 residues. Germline lookup yields CDR1 LNHDA and CDR2 SQIVND (reference sequence). The V gene lost 4 bases and the J gene lost 4 bases, with 14 bases spanning the gap.